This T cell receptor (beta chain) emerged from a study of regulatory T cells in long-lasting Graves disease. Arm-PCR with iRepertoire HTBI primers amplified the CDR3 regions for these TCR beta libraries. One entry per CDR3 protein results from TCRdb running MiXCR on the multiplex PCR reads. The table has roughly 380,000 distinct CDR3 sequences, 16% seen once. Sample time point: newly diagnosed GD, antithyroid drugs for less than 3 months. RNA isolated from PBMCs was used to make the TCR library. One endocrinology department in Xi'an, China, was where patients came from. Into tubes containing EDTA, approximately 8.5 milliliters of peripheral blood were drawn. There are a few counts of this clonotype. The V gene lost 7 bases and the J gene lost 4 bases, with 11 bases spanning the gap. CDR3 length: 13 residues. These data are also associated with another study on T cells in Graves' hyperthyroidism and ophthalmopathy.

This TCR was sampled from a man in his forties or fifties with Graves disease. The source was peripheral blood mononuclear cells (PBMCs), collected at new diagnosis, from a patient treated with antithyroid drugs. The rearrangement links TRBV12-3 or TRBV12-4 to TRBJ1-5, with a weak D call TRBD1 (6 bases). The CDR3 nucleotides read TGTGCCAGCACCCTGGACAGTAATCAGCCCCAGCATTTT. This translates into CASTLDSNQPQHF.